Listed below are T cell receptor beta chains from one sample, sequenced in a study of blood T cell repertoires in COVID-19. The method was immunoSEQ multiplex PCR; TCRdb's version includes in-frame clones alone and lacks a portion of them. The sample consists of roughly 120,000 clones, around 87% of them appearing once. Sequencing was done on a sample of peripheral blood. The receptors were gathered from a woman aged 55 to 70 with COVID-19, enrolled during active disease. The CDR3 runs from the conserved cysteine through the conserved F or W. The D gene is left open where the match is weak. Clone size is stated in some rows and not others, as once, few, many or a class when expanded.

TRBV18	NA	TRBD1	TRBJ1-6	CASSPGTATSPLHF	TGTGCCAGCTCACCGGGGACAGCGACTTCGCCCCTCCACTTT
TRBV9	NA	TRBD1	TRBJ2-7	CASSGRTGASYEQYF	TGTGCCAGCAGCGGCCGGACAGGGGCTTCCTACGAGCAGTACTTC
TRBV10-3	NA	TRBD1	TRBJ2-2	CAIRAGGDTGELFF	TGTGCCATCAGGGCAGGGGGAGACACCGGGGAGCTGTTTTTT
TRBV5-4	NA	TRBD1	TRBJ1-4	CASSPDRGGEKLFF	TGTGCCAGCAGCCCGGACAGGGGTGGTGAAAAACTGTTTTTT
TRBV11-3	NA	NA	TRBJ1-5	CASSLVNGGNQPQHF	TGTGCCAGCAGCTTAGTTAACGGGGGAAATCAGCCCCAGCATTTT
TRBV5-6	NA	TRBD1	TRBJ2-1	CASSFGTGPIFEQFF	TGTGCCAGCAGCTTCGGGACAGGGCCCATTTTTGAGCAGTTCTTC
TRBV4-2	NA	NA	TRBJ2-3	CASSQTRGRTDTQYF	TGTGCCAGCAGCCAGACTAGGGGCCGGACGGATACGCAGTATTTT
TRBV6-5	NA	TRBD1	TRBJ2-7	CASSRDRAYEQYF	TGTGCCAGCAGCCGGGACAGGGCGTACGAGCAGTACTTC
TRBV19	few	NA	TRBJ2-5	CASSREETQYF	TGTGCCAGTAGTCGTGAAGAGACCCAGTACTTC
TRBV6-1	NA	TRBD1	TRBJ2-5	CASSATGTGGRETQYF	TGTGCCAGCAGTGCAACCGGGACAGGGGGCCGGGAGACCCAGTACTTC
TRBV4-3	NA	TRBD2	TRBJ2-5	CASSQDDIPGGRETQYF	TGCGCCAGCAGCCAAGATGATATCCCGGGGGGGCGGGAGACCCAGTACTTC
TRBV6-2/TRBV6-3	NA	NA	TRBJ1-2	CASSAQGYGYTF	TGTGCCAGCAGCGCCCAGGGCTATGGCTACACCTTC
TRBV6-5	NA	NA	TRBJ1-4	CASGRARDEKLFF	TGTGCCAGCGGGAGGGCCCGTGATGAAAAACTGTTTTTT
TRBV6-5	NA	NA	TRBJ2-1	CASSFSGSSYNEQFF	TGTGCCAGCAGTTTTTCCGGGAGCTCCTACAATGAGCAGTTCTTC
TRBV5-6	NA	NA	TRBJ2-3	CASSLWEQDTQYF	TGTGCCAGCAGCTTGTGGGAGCAGGATACGCAGTATTTT
TRBV3-1/TRBV3-2	NA	TRBD1	TRBJ2-7	CASKMNRDSEQYF	TGTGCCAGCAAGATGAACCGGGACAGCGAGCAGTACTTC
TRBV5-1	NA	NA	TRBJ2-3	CASSLGHETPDTQYF	TGCGCCAGCAGCTTGGGACACGAAACCCCAGATACGCAGTATTTT
TRBV14	NA	TRBD2	TRBJ2-2	CASSQGVLAEFTGELFF	TGTGCCAGCAGCCAGGGAGTTCTAGCGGAATTCACCGGGGAGCTGTTTTTT
TRBV27	NA	TRBD2	TRBJ2-3	CASSLLAGGLGDTQYF	TGTGCCAGCAGTTTACTAGCGGGGGGGCTTGGAGATACGCAGTATTTT
TRBV19	NA	NA	TRBJ1-2	CASSIARVGGFNYGYTF	TGTGCCAGTAGTATCGCCAGGGTGGGCGGCTTTAACTATGGCTACACCTTC
TRBV10-3	NA	TRBD2	TRBJ2-3	CAISESSTSGGWSTDTQYF	TGTGCCATCAGTGAGTCATCGACTAGCGGGGGGTGGAGCACAGATACGCAGTATTTT
TRBV5-5	few	NA	TRBJ2-2	CASSFFPADAQGNTGELFF	TGTGCCAGCAGCTTTTTCCCCGCGGACGCTCAGGGGAACACCGGGGAGCTGTTTTTT
TRBV18	NA	TRBD1	TRBJ2-5	CASSPPTGEETQYF	TGTGCCAGCTCACCACCGACAGGGGAAGAGACCCAGTACTTC
TRBV3-1/TRBV3-2	NA	TRBD2	TRBJ2-2	CASSWGGAGELFF	TGTGCCAGCAGCTGGGGGGGAGCCGGGGAGCTGTTTTTT
TRBV5-1	once	NA	TRBJ1-1	CASSLGQGMGTEAFF	TGCGCCAGCAGCTTGGGGCAGGGGATGGGGACTGAAGCTTTCTTT
TRBV7-2	NA	TRBD1	TRBJ2-4	CASSLLQGQGNIQYF	TGTGCCAGCAGCTTATTGCAAGGACAGGGGAACATTCAGTACTTC
TRBV9	once	TRBD1	TRBJ2-2	CASSVAGQGSTGELFF	TGTGCCAGCAGCGTAGCGGGACAGGGGAGTACCGGGGAGCTGTTTTTT
TRBV2	NA	NA	TRBJ2-7	CASSEGFGYEQYF	TGTGCCAGCAGTGAAGGGTTCGGTTACGAGCAGTACTTC
TRBV11-3	few	NA	TRBJ1-1	CASSPGGGAGTEAFF	TGTGCCAGCAGCCCTGGGGGGGGAGCTGGCACTGAAGCTTTCTTT
TRBV18	NA	TRBD1	TRBJ2-1	CASSPPGQGHNEQFF	TGTGCCAGCTCACCACCGGGACAGGGCCACAATGAGCAGTTCTTC
TRBV19	NA	TRBD1	TRBJ1-2	CASTGTGGAGNYGYTF	TGTGCCAGTACCGGGACAGGGGGCGCAGGGAACTATGGCTACACCTTC
TRBV11-2	NA	TRBD1	TRBJ1-2	CASSFSGTGPYGYTF	TGTGCCAGCAGCTTCTCCGGGACAGGGCCATATGGCTACACCTTC
TRBV6-5	NA	TRBD2	TRBJ2-1	CASSPLAGGHNEQFF	TGTGCCAGCAGCCCCCTGGCGGGGGGACACAATGAGCAGTTCTTC
TRBV27	NA	TRBD1	TRBJ1-4	CASAGVPGTGLEKLFF	TGTGCCAGCGCGGGGGTGCCCGGGACAGGGCTCGAAAAACTGTTTTTT
TRBV15	NA	NA	TRBJ1-2	CATSTRSTGEGYTF	TGTGCCACCAGCACCCGCTCGACAGGAGAAGGCTACACCTTC
TRBV4-1	NA	NA	TRBJ1-4	CASSPGLRITGEKLFF	TGCGCCAGCAGCCCTGGCCTGAGGATAACAGGTGAAAAACTGTTTTTT
TRBV27	NA	TRBD1	TRBJ1-2	CASSPGTGGNYGYTF	TGTGCCAGCAGCCCCGGGACAGGGGGCAACTATGGCTACACCTTC
TRBV11-3	NA	NA	TRBJ2-3	CASSLGRAQDTQYF	TGTGCCAGCAGCTTAGGGAGGGCACAAGATACGCAGTATTTT
TRBV6-5	once	TRBD1	TRBJ1-2	CASSRTEGAQGYTF	TGTGCCAGCAGTCGTACGGAGGGGGCGCAGGGCTACACCTTC
TRBV6-1	NA	TRBD1	TRBJ2-7	CASSEGTGTTYEQYF	TGTGCCAGCAGTGAAGGGACAGGGACAACCTACGAGCAGTACTTC
TRBV7-2	NA	TRBD2	TRBJ2-3	CASSQTSGGYSTSTDTQYF	TGTGCCAGCAGCCAGACTAGCGGGGGATACTCCACCAGCACAGATACGCAGTATTTT
TRBV19	once	TRBD1	TRBJ2-5	CASSPRTGGETQYF	TGTGCCAGTAGTCCCCGGACAGGGGGCGAGACCCAGTACTTC
TRBV5-8	NA	NA	TRBJ1-3	CASSLLTVSGNTIYF	TGTGCCAGCAGCTTGTTGACAGTCTCTGGAAACACCATATATTTT
TRBV19	NA	NA	TRBJ1-3	CASSTSGHRNTIYF	TGTGCCAGTAGTACCTCGGGACATCGAAACACCATATATTTT
TRBV15	few	TRBD1	TRBJ1-2	CATSSTGARRGYTF	TGTGCCACCAGCAGCACAGGGGCCCGGAGGGGCTACACCTTC
TRBV9	once	NA	TRBJ1-1	CASSVGTTSGTEAFF	TGTGCCAGCAGCGTCGGGACAACATCTGGCACTGAAGCTTTCTTT
TRBV18	NA	NA	TRBJ1-4	CASSPLTGNNEKLFF	TGTGCCAGCTCACCACTCACGGGGAATAATGAAAAACTGTTTTTT
TRBV12-3/TRBV12-4	few	NA	TRBJ1-2	CASSPAANYGYTF	TGTGCCAGCAGTCCCGCAGCTAACTATGGCTACACCTTC
TRBV27	NA	NA	TRBJ1-2	CASSSGGIDYGYTF	TGTGCCAGCAGTTCCGGGGGGATTGACTATGGCTACACCTTC
TRBV4-2	NA	TRBD1	TRBJ2-3	CASSQTGDTQYF	TGTGCCAGCAGCCAGACAGGGGATACGCAGTATTTT
TRBV28	NA	NA	TRBJ1-5	CASTQGDQPQHF	TGTGCCAGCACGCAGGGTGACCAGCCCCAGCATTTT
TRBV4-1	NA	NA	TRBJ1-1	CASSLDYRGNTEAFF	TGCGCCAGCAGCCTCGACTACCGGGGGAACACTGAAGCTTTCTTT
TRBV6-5	NA	TRBD1	TRBJ2-7	CASSYSTGRSYEQYF	TGTGCCAGCAGTTACTCGACAGGGCGCTCCTACGAGCAGTACTTC
TRBV10-1	NA	NA	TRBJ2-7	CASSDSPRGDDEQYF	TGCGCCAGCAGTGATTCCCCTCGGGGTGACGACGAGCAGTACTTC